Shown below are 3 T cell receptor beta chains from a single sample sequenced in a study of blood T cell repertoires in COVID-19. This table comes from immunoSEQ multiplex PCR, and its TCRdb copy is limited to in-frame clones, with some not included. Seen here are about 180,000 clones, more than 70% observed once, and the top ten hold over 12%. Sequenced input: peripheral blood. The origin of the receptors is a man younger than 35 with active or convalescent COVID-19.

The chain combines TRBV29-1 with TRBJ2-7; 7 bases map to TRBD2. The CDR3 sequence is 12 residues long. The J segment lost 3 bases and the V segment lost 5 bases, leaving 4 bases of the junction unmatched. Germline assignment: CDR1 SQVTM and CDR2 ANQGSEA. The CDR3 DNA is TGCAGCGTTTTGCGCGGGAGCTACGAGCAGTACTTC. Its protein is CSVLRGSYEQYF.

This chain connects TRBV7-9 to TRBJ1-5, with 7 bases identical to TRBD1. This CDR3 is built from 16 residues. Losses at the gene ends were 1 base for V and 5 bases for J; bases not matched to a gene: 8. The germline V gene has CDR1 SEHNR and CDR2 FQNEAQ (reference sequence). CDR3 DNA sequence: TGTGCCAGCAGCTTAGGACAGGGTCCCGCTGATCAGCCCCAGCATTTT. It yields the protein CASSLGQGPADQPQHF. The full variable domain, in which reference TRBV7-9 and TRBJ1-5 provide the parts outside the CDR3, is DTGVSQNPRHKITKRGQNVTFRCDPISEHNRLYWYRQTLGQGPEFLTYFQNEAQLEKSRLLSDRFSAERPKGSFSTLEIQRTEQGDSAMYLCASSLGQGPADQPQHFGDGTRLSIL.

The rearrangement joins TRBV15 to TRBJ2-5; 8 bases agree with TRBD1. This CDR3 has 15 amino acids. Per the germline V gene, CDR1 is LNHNV and CDR2 is YYDKDF (reference sequence). The J segment lost 3 bases and the V segment lost 3 bases, leaving 6 bases of the junction unmatched. CDR3 nucleotides: TGTGCCACCAGCAGGGAGCGGACAGGGAAAGAGACCCAGTACTTC. Translated: CATSRERTGKETQYF.